Here is one TCR beta chain with its context. These data are taken from a study of PD-1 blockade in classical Hodgkin lymphoma. Germline V lookup: CDR1 LGHNA, CDR2 YSLEER. The CDR3 loop spans 16 amino acids. The V end lost 0 bases, the J end lost 2 bases, and 11 bases lay between the germline ends. The method was immunoSEQ multiplex PCR; TCRdb's version includes in-frame clones alone and lacks a portion of them. The sample lists tens of thousands of clones, 70% to 75% occurring once. Every patient experienced relapse after autologous stem cell transplantation, and brentuximab vedotin exposure varied. Complete response, partial response or progressive disease was each patient's best response.

The chain carries TRBV4-3 and TRBJ1-3, with no clear D. The TCR was taken from a human donor with classical Hodgkin lymphoma. Material: peripheral blood mononuclear cells (PBMCs), obtained before the second cycle of nivolumab. This CDR3 reads CASSQEFGEAGNTIYF. The CDR3 nucleotides read TGCGCCAGCAGCCAAGAGTTCGGGGAGGCTGGAAACACCATATATTTT.